A selection of T cell receptor beta chains follows, all from one sample in a study of response to subunit inactivated influenza vaccine. TCRdb fed the RT-PCR reads into MiXCR, producing one record per CDR3 protein. Among roughly 630,000 distinct CDR3 sequences listed, around 15% were seen once. The specimen comprised PBMCs from blood, sampled around 15 days before vaccination. The receptors here all came from a man aged 50 to 60 who received an inactivated influenza vaccine. CDR3s include the opening cysteine and the closing phenylalanine or tryptophan. Each record gives: CDR3 protein, V gene, J gene.

CDR3aa: CASSRQGGPYEQYF
v_gene: TRBV7-2
j_gene: TRBJ2-7

CDR3aa: CASRAGTTNEKLFF
v_gene: TRBV5-1
j_gene: TRBJ1-4

CDR3aa: CASSQEYGSSYNEQFF
v_gene: TRBV3-1
j_gene: TRBJ2-1

CDR3aa: CASSMGTGPTDTQYF
v_gene: TRBV14
j_gene: TRBJ2-3

CDR3aa: CASSLTGWTDTQYF
v_gene: TRBV5-1
j_gene: TRBJ2-3

CDR3aa: CASSYSMTDTQYF
v_gene: TRBV6-2/TRBV6-3
j_gene: TRBJ2-3

CDR3aa: CSATRVSIQLNEQFF
v_gene: TRBV20-1
j_gene: TRBJ2-1

CDR3aa: CASSYGGSGANVLTF
v_gene: TRBV6-5
j_gene: TRBJ2-6

CDR3aa: CASSRGGAGIDTQYF
v_gene: TRBV7-7
j_gene: TRBJ2-3

CDR3aa: CASSQPATETSYEQYF
v_gene: TRBV4-2
j_gene: TRBJ2-7

CDR3aa: CASSVGEGGFWNEQFF
v_gene: TRBV9
j_gene: TRBJ2-1

CDR3aa: CASSPGQSNTDTQYF
v_gene: TRBV4-1
j_gene: TRBJ2-3

CDR3aa: CASSVGTGIQETQYF
v_gene: TRBV5-1
j_gene: TRBJ2-5

CDR3aa: CASSETGMGSYEQYF
v_gene: TRBV27
j_gene: TRBJ2-7

CDR3aa: CASSPGRENTEAFF
v_gene: TRBV7-9
j_gene: TRBJ1-1

CDR3aa: CASAKTGELEFF
v_gene: TRBV5-6
j_gene: TRBJ2-1

CDR3aa: CASSYPSGRGSYEQYF
v_gene: TRBV6-5
j_gene: TRBJ2-7

CDR3aa: CASSSPPGRRGSGELFF
v_gene: TRBV5-6
j_gene: TRBJ2-2

CDR3aa: CASSLAGEREQYF
v_gene: TRBV7-2
j_gene: TRBJ2-7

CDR3aa: CATSDPDALYGYTF
v_gene: TRBV24-1
j_gene: TRBJ1-2

CDR3aa: CSVAQSSTYEQYF
v_gene: TRBV29-1
j_gene: TRBJ2-7

CDR3aa: CASSFISGANVLTF
v_gene: TRBV7-9
j_gene: TRBJ2-6

CDR3aa: CASSPDRPLLKETQYF
v_gene: TRBV7-2
j_gene: TRBJ2-5

CDR3aa: CASRLAGGNEQFF
v_gene: TRBV6-2/TRBV6-3
j_gene: TRBJ2-1

CDR3aa: CASSFSKDRVFTETQYF
v_gene: TRBV7-6
j_gene: TRBJ2-5

CDR3aa: CASRGGGLYNEQFF
v_gene: TRBV11-2
j_gene: TRBJ2-1

CDR3aa: CASSRQPNTEAFF
v_gene: TRBV27
j_gene: TRBJ1-1

CDR3aa: CSARGTQGWEQFF
v_gene: TRBV20-1
j_gene: TRBJ2-1

CDR3aa: CASRPDRGNEQFF
v_gene: TRBV3-1
j_gene: TRBJ2-1

CDR3aa: CASRLTSGRTYTGELFF
v_gene: TRBV27
j_gene: TRBJ2-2

CDR3aa: CASSHDADSWNEKLFF
v_gene: TRBV4-3
j_gene: TRBJ1-4

CDR3aa: CSAHDGGNEQFF
v_gene: TRBV20-1
j_gene: TRBJ2-1

CDR3aa: CSVEDTGGYEQYF
v_gene: TRBV29-1
j_gene: TRBJ2-7

CDR3aa: CASSFRGENTEAFF
v_gene: TRBV5-1
j_gene: TRBJ1-1

CDR3aa: CASSARTRQSSYEQYF
v_gene: TRBV12-3/TRBV12-4
j_gene: TRBJ2-7

CDR3aa: CSGGDYSTDTQYF
v_gene: TRBV20-1
j_gene: TRBJ2-3

CDR3aa: CATSEPAGDTQYF
v_gene: TRBV24-1
j_gene: TRBJ2-3

CDR3aa: CASSVGWEYNSPLHF
v_gene: TRBV9
j_gene: TRBJ1-6

CDR3aa: CASSFFRTSGHTQGNIQYF
v_gene: TRBV28
j_gene: TRBJ2-4

CDR3aa: CASSELGLGPGETQYF
v_gene: TRBV25-1
j_gene: TRBJ2-5